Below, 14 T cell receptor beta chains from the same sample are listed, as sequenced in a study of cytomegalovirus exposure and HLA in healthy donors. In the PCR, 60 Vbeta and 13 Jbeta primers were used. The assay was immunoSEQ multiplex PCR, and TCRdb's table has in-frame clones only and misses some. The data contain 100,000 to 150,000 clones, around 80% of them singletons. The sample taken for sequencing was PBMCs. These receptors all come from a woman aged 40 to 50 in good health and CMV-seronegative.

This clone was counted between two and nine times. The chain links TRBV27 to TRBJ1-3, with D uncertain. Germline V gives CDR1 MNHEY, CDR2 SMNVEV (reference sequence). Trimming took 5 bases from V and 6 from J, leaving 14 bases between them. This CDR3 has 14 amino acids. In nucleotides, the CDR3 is TGTGCCAGCAGTGTAACAGAGAATCTAAACACCATATATTTT. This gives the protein CASSVTENLNTIYF.

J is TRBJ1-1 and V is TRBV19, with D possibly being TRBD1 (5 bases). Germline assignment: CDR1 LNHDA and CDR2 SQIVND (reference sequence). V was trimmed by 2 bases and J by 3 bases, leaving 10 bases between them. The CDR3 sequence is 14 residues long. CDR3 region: CASSIRGRDTEAFF. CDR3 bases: TGTGCCAGTAGTATAAGGGGAAGGGACACTGAAGCTTTCTTT.

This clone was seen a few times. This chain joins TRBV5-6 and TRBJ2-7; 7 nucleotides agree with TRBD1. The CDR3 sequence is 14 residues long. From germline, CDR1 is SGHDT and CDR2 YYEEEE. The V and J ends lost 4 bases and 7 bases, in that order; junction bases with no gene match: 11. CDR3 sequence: CASSTGTATSEQYF. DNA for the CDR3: TGTGCCAGCAGCACCGGGACAGCCACCTCGGAGCAGTACTTC.

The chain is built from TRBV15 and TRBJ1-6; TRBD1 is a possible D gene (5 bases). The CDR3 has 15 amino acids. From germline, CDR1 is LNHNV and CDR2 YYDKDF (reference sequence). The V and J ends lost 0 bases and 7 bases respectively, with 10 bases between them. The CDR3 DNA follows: TGTGCCACCAGCAGAGATTGGGGCACAAATTCACCCCTCCACTTT. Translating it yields CATSRDWGTNSPLHF.

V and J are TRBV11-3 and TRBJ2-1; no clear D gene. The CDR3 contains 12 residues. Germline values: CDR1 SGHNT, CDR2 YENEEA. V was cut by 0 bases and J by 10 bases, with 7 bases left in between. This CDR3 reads CASSLDGLEQFF. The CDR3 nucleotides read TGTGCCAGCAGCTTAGACGGGTTGGAGCAGTTCTTC.

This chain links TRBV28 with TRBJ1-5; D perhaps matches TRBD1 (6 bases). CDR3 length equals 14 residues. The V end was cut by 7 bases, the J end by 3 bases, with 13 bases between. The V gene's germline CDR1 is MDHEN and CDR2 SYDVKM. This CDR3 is CASTREGVNQPQHF. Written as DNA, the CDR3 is TGTGCCAGCACCAGGGAGGGGGTCAATCAGCCCCAGCATTTT.

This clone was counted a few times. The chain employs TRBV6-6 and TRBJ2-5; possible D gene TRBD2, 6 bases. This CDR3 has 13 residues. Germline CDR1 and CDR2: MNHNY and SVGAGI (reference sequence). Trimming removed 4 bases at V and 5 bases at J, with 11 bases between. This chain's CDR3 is CASSWRGGETQYF. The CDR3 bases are TGTGCCAGCAGTTGGAGGGGCGGGGAGACCCAGTACTTC.

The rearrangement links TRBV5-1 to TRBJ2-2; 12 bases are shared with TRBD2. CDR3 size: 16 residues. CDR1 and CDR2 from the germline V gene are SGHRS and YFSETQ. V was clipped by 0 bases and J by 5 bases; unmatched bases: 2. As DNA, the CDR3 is TGCGCCAGCAGCTTGGGCACTAGCGGGAGGACCGGGGAGCTGTTTTTT. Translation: CASSLGTSGRTGELFF.

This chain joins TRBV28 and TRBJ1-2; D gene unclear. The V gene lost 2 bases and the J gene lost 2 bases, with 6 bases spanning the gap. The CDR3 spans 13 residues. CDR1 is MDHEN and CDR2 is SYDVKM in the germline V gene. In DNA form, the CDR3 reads TGTGCCAGCAGTTTACCCAGAAACTATGGCTACACCTTC. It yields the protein CASSLPRNYGYTF.

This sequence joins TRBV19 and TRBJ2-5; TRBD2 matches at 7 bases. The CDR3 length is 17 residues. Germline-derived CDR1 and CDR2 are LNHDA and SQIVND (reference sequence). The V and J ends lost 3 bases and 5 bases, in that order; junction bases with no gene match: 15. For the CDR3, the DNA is TGTGCCAGTAGTATGGGCGGGAGAACTAGTCCGGAGGAGACCCAGTACTTC. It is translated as CASSMGGRTSPEETQYF.

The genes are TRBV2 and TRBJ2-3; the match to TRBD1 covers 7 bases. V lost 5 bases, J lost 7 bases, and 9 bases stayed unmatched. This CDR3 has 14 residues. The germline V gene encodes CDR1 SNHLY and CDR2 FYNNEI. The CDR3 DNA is TGTGCCAGCAGTATCGGACAGGATCTATATACGCAGTATTTT. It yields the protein CASSIGQDLYTQYF.

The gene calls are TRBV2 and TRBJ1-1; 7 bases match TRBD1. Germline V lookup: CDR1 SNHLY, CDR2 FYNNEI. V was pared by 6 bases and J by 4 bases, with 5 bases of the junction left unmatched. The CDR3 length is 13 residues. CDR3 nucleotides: TGTGCCAGCAGCACACAGGGGCCCACTGAAGCTTTCTTT. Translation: CASSTQGPTEAFF.

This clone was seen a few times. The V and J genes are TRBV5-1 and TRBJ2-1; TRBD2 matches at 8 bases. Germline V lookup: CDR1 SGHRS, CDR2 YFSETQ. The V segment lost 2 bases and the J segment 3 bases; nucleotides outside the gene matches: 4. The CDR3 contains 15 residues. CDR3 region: CASSLAGESYNEQFF. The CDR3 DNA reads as TGCGCCAGCAGCTTAGCGGGAGAAAGCTACAATGAGCAGTTCTTC.

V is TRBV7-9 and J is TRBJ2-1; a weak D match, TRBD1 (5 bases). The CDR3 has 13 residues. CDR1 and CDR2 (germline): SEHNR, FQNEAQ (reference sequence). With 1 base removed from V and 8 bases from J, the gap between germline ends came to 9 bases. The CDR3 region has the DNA TGTGCCAGCAGCTTAGGGGGCTTGGATGAGCAGTTCTTC. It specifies CASSLGGLDEQFF.